The TCR beta chain under discussion was sequenced for a study of beta chain features in type 1 diabetes. General study findings and limits: High-TCR-expressing cells could be over-represented by cDNA sequencing.

This CDR3 has 15 residues. Germline values: CDR1 SGHNT, CDR2 YYREEE (reference sequence). With regard to this clone: The antigen is not known. Germline and junction disagree at one end, which may indicate a read error.

Isolated RNA was reverse transcribed in full, so expressed TCRB transcripts were sequenced. Data came from immunoSEQ multiplex PCR; TCRdb stores just in-frame clones and leaves some out. The data hold more than 20,000 clones, with approximately 70% observed a single time. Sorting that relied on CD45RO/CCR7/CD25/CD127/CD95/CD27 yielded CD4+ naive, central memory, regulatory and stem cell-like memory cells. The receptor comes from a woman aged 40 to 50 in good health. The sequenced sample consisted of Tregs from blood. The V call is TRBV5-4, the J call TRBJ2-5; 9 nucleotides align to TRBD2. CDR3 loop: CVSSPGSGGQETQYF. DNA for the CDR3: TGTGTCAGCAGCCCGGGTAGCGGGGGCCAAGAGACCCAGTACTTC.